The T cell receptor (beta chain) described here comes from a study of T cell repertoires in cytomegalovirus infection. Germline V gives CDR1 SQVTM, CDR2 ANQGSEA. Trimming shortened V by 2 bases and J by 4 bases, and 17 bases separated the two germline ends. CDR3 length: 15 residues. This clonotype has just a few counts. Its antigen is unidentified. TCRdb reanalysed the reads using MiXCR and keeps one entry per CDR3 protein. The sample includes around 240,000 distinct CDR3 sequences, roughly 22% of them seen just once. Notes on the study in general: CMV-specific HLA-C-restricted TCR beta clonotypes dominated the ex vivo response.

The V gene is TRBV29-1, the J gene TRBJ1-2, with unresolved D. Specimen: CD8+ T cells from PBMCs. The source is a human donor in good health (CMV status not recorded). Some clones in this sample may be carry-over from other donors' samples. CDR3 amino acids: CSVESPGSVPYGYTF. Here the CDR3 DNA reads TGCAGCGTTGAATCGCCAGGCTCGGTCCCCTATGGCTACACCTTC.